This record concerns one TCR beta chain sequence. Its target is unknown. The data were taken from a study of T cell responses to AZD1222 COVID-19 vaccine. The V end was cut by 1 base, the J end by 4 bases, with 8 bases between. CDR1 and CDR2 (germline): LNHDA, SQIVND (reference sequence). The CDR3 totals 14 residues. Study observations and caveats: With two AZD1222 doses given, Spike-specific TCR breadth and depth both rose.

Only in-frame clones appear in the TCRdb table, and some are missing; sequencing was by immunoSEQ multiplex PCR. Of about 180,000 clones listed, approximately 90% are singletons. The TCR sequence derives from an adult who received the MenACWY meningococcal vaccine as a control. The chain uses TRBV19 and TRBJ1-5; D not certain. Sequenced material: peripheral blood, taken 28 days after the second dose of the MenACWY control vaccine. The CDR3 loop is CASSIVAINQPQHF. CDR3 coding DNA: TGTGCCAGTAGTATAGTAGCAATAAATCAGCCCCAGCATTTT.